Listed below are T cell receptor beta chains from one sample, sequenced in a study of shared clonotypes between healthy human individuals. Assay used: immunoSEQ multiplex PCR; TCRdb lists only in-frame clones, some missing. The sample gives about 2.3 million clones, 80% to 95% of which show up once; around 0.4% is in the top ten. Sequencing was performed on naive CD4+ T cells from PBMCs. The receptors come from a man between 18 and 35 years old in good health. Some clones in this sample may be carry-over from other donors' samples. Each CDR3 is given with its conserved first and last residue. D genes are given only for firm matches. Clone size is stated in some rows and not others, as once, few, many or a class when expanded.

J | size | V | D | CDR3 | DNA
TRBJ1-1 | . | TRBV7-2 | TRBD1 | CASSQDRGHTEAFF | TGTGCCAGCAGCCAAGACAGGGGGCACACTGAAGCTTTCTTT
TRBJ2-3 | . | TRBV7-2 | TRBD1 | CASSETGSDTQYF | TGTGCCAGCAGCGAGACAGGGTCAGATACGCAGTATTTT
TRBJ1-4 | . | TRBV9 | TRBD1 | CASSVAGGLTNEKLFF | TGTGCCAGCAGCGTAGCAGGGGGCCTAACTAATGAAAAACTGTTTTTT
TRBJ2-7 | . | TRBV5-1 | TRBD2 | CASSLTSGSYEQYF | TGCGCCAGCAGCCTAACTAGCGGCTCCTACGAGCAGTACTTC
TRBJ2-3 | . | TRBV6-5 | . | CASSYGDSFGTQYF | TGTGCCAGCAGTTACGGCGATAGCTTCGGTACGCAGTATTTT
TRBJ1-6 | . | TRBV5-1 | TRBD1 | CASSLRGQGDNSPLHF | TGCGCCAGCAGCCTGAGAGGACAGGGCGACAATTCACCCCTCCACTTT
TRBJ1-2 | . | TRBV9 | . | CASSVGHPNYGYTF | TGTGCCAGCAGCGTGGGACACCCTAACTATGGCTACACCTTC
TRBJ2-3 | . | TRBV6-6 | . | CASKGEGVTDTQYF | TGTGCCAGCAAAGGGGAAGGGGTCACAGATACGCAGTATTTT
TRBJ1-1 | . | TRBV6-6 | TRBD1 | CASSRTGGSNTEAFF | TGTGCCAGCAGTAGAACAGGGGGAAGTAACACTGAAGCTTTCTTT
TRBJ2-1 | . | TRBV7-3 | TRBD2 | CASSSRPGLGVDEQFF | TGTGCCAGCAGCTCGAGACCGGGACTAGGGGTAGATGAGCAGTTCTTC
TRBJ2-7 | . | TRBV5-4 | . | CASSLGSWDEQYF | TGTGCCAGCAGCTTGGGATCGTGGGACGAGCAGTACTTC
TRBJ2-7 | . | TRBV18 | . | CASSPRWGGYEQYF | TGTGCCAGCTCACCACGGTGGGGTGGGTACGAGCAGTACTTC
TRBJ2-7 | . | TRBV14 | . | CASSRQSGPYEQYF | TGTGCCAGCAGCCGCCAATCGGGGCCCTACGAGCAGTACTTC
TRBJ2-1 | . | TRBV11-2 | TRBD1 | CASSLVDRGRTEQFF | TGTGCCAGCAGCTTAGTCGACAGGGGGCGAACTGAGCAGTTCTTC
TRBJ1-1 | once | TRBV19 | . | CASSIVFEAFF | TGTGCCAGTAGTATAGTGTTCGAAGCTTTCTTT
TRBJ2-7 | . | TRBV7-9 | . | CASSESGTAGYEQYF | TGTGCCAGCAGCGAAAGCGGGACAGCGGGCTACGAGCAGTACTTC
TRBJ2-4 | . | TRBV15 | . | CATSINRVSTKNIQYF | TGTGCCACCAGCATAAACAGGGTATCGACCAAAAACATTCAGTACTTC
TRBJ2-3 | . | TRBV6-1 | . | CATPGGLADTQYF | TGTGCCACCCCGGGGGGCTTGGCAGATACGCAGTATTTT
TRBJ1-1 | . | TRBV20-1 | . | CSAYSGTEAFF | TGCAGTGCCTACAGTGGCACTGAAGCTTTCTTT
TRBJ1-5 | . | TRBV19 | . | CASSILDRSNQPQHF | TGTGCCAGTAGTATTCTCGACAGAAGCAATCAGCCCCAGCATTTT
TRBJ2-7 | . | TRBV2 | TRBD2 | CASSERLAGGQGYEQYF | TGTGCCAGCAGTGAACGACTAGCGGGAGGCCAAGGTTACGAGCAGTACTTC
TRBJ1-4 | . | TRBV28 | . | CASSPGARGGEKLFF | TGTGCCAGCAGTCCCGGGGCCCGGGGAGGTGAAAAACTGTTTTTT
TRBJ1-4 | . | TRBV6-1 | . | CASTRQATNEKLFF | TGTGCCAGCACAAGACAGGCAACTAATGAAAAACTGTTTTTT
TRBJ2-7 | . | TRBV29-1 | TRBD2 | CSVPGLAGLEQYF | TGCAGCGTCCCGGGACTAGCGGGCCTGGAGCAGTACTTC
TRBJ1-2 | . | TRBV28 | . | CASSLGSGGYTF | TGTGCCAGCAGTTTGGGTTCCGGGGGCTACACCTTC
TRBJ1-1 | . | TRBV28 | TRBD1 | CASSLGQGNTEAFF | TGTGCCAGCAGCCTGGGACAGGGTAACACTGAAGCTTTCTTT
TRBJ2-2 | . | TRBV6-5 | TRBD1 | CASSYSTGLGTGELFF | TGTGCCAGCAGTTACTCGACAGGGCTCGGGACCGGGGAGCTGTTTTTT
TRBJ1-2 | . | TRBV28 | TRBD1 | CASSPGTGLFYGYTF | TGTGCCAGCAGTCCCGGGACAGGGCTCTTCTATGGCTACACCTTC
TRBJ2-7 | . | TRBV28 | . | CASSLRPYEQYF | TGTGCCAGCAGTTTAAGGCCCTACGAGCAGTACTTC
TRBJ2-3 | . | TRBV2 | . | CASSEGSSSTDTQYF | TGTGCCAGCAGTGAAGGCAGCTCTAGCACAGATACGCAGTATTTT
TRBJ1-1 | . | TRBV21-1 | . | CASRTRQGMGVETEAFF | TGTGCCAGCAGAACTAGACAGGGGATGGGGGTTGAGACTGAAGCTTTCTTT
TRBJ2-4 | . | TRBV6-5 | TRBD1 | CASSLTGGKAKNIQYF | TGTGCCAGCAGTTTAACAGGGGGCAAAGCCAAAAACATTCAGTACTTC
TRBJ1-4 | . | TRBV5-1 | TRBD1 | CASGGQPNEKLFF | TGCGCCAGCGGGGGACAGCCTAATGAAAAACTGTTTTTT
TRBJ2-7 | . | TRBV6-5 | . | CASSSTGRTYEQYF | TGTGCCAGCAGTTCGACAGGGAGGACCTACGAGCAGTACTTC
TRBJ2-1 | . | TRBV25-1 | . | CASSDNEQFF | TGTGCCAGCAGCGACAATGAGCAGTTCTTC
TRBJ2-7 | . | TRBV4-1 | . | CASSLSPGGEQYF | TGCGCCAGCAGCCTCAGCCCGGGCGGCGAGCAGTACTTC
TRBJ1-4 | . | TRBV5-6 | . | CASSLTGMTTNEKLFF | TGTGCCAGCAGCTTGACAGGAATGACAACTAATGAAAAACTGTTTTTT